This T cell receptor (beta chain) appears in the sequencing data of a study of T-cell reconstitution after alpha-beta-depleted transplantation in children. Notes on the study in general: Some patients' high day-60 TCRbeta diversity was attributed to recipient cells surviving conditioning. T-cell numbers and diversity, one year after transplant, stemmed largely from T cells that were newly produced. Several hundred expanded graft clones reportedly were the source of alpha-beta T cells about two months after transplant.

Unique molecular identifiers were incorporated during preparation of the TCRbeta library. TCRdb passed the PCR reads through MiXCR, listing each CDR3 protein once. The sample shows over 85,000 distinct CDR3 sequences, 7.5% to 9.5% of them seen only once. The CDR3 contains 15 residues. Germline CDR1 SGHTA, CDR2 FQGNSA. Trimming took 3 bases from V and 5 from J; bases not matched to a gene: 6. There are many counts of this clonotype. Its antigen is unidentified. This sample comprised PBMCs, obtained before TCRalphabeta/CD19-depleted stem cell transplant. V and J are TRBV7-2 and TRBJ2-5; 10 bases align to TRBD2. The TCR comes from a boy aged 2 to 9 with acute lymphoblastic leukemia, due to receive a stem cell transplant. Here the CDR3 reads CASSFERGGWETQYF. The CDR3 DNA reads TGTGCCAGCAGCTTCGAGCGGGGGGGCTGGGAGACCCAGTACTTC.